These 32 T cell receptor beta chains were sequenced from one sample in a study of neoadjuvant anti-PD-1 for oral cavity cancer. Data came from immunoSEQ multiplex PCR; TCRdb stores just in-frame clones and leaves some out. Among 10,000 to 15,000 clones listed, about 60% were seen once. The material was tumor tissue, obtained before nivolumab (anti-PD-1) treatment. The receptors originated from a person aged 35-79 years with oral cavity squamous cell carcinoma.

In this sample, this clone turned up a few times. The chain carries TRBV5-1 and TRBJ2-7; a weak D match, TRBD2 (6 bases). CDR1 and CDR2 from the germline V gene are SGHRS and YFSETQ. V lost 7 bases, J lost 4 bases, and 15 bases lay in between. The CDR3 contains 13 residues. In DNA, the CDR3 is TGCGCCAGCGGTGTAACTAGCAGGTACGAGCAGTACTTC. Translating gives CASGVTSRYEQYF.

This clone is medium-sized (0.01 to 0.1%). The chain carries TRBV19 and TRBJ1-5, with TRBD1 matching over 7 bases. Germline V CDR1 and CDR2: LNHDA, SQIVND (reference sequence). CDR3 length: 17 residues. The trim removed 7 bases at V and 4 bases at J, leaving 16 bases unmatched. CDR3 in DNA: TGTGCCAGTAAGGGTCGACAGGGACTACCCATAAATCAGCCCCAGCATTTT. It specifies CASKGRQGLPINQPQHF.

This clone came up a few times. CDR3 bases: TGTGCCAGCAGCGCGGGGGACTCGTCCTACGAGCAGTACTTC. Residues: CASSAGDSSYEQYF. The chain combines TRBV28 with TRBJ2-7; 7 nucleotides align to TRBD2. V lost 6 bases to trimming and J lost 1 base; unmatched junction nucleotides: 6. Germline loops: CDR1 MDHEN, CDR2 SYDVKM. The CDR3 is 14 amino acids.

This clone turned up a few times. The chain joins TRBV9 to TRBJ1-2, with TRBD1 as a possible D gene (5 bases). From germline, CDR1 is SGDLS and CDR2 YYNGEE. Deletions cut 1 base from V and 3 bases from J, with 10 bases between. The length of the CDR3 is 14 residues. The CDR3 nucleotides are TGTGCCAGCAGCGTAACCAGGGCTGACTATGGCTACACCTTC. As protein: CASSVTRADYGYTF.

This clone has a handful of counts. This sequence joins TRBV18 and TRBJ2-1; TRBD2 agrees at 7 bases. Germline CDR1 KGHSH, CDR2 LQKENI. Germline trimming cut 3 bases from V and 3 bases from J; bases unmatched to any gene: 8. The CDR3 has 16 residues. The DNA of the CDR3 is TGTGCCAGCTCACCCCCGACGGCGGGGGTCTACAATGAGCAGTTCTTC. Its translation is CASSPPTAGVYNEQFF.

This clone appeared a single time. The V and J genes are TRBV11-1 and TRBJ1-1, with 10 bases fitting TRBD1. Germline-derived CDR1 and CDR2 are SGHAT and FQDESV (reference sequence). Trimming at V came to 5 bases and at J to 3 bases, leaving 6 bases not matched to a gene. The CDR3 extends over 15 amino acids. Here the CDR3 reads CASSPPGTGDTEAFF. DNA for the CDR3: TGTGCCAGCAGCCCCCCCGGGACAGGGGACACTGAAGCTTTCTTT.

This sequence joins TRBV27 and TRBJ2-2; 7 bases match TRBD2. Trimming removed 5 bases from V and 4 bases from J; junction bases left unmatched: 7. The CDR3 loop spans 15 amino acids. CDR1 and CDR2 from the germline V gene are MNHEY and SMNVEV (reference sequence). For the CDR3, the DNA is TGTGCCAGCAGTCCCCAGCGGGGAGGCACCGGGGAGCTGTTTTTT. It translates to CASSPQRGGTGELFF.

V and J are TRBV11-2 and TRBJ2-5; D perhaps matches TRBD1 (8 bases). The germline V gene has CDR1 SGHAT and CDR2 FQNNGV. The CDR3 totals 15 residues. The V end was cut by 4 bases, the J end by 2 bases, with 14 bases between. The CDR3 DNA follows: TGTGCCAGCAGCTCCATACAGGGGGGGCAAGAGACCCAGTACTTC. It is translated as CASSSIQGGQETQYF.

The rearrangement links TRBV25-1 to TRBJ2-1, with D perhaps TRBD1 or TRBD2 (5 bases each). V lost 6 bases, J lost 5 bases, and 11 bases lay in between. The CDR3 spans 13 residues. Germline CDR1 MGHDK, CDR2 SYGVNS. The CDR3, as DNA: TGTGCCAGCAGACGTGGGGGTAACAATGAGCAGTTCTTC. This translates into CASRRGGNNEQFF.

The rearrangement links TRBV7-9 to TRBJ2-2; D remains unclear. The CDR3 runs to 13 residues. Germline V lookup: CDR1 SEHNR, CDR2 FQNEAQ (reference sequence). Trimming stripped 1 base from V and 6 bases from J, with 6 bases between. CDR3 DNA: TGTGCCAGCAGCTTAGTTGGGTCCGGGGAGCTGTTTTTT. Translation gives CASSLVGSGELFF.

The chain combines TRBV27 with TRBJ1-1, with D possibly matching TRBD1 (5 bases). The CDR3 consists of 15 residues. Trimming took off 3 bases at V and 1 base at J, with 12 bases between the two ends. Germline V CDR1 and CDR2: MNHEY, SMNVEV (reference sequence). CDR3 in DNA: TGTGCCAGCAGTTTCTACGGGGGGGGGAACACTGAAGCTTTCTTT. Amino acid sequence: CASSFYGGGNTEAFF.

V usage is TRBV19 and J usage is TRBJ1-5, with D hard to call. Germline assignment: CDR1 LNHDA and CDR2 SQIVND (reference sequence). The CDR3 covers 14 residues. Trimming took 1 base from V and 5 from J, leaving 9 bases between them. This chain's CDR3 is CASSIGPGHQPQHF. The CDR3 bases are TGTGCCAGTAGTATAGGGCCGGGCCATCAGCCCCAGCATTTT.

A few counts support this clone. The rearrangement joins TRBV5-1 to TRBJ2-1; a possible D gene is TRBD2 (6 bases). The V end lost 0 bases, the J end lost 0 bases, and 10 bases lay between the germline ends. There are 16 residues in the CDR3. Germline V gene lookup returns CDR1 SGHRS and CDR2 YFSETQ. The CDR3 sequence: CASSLVAASSYNEQFF. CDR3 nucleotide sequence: TGCGCCAGCAGCTTGGTAGCGGCCAGCTCCTACAATGAGCAGTTCTTC.

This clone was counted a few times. This CDR3 is CASSHPPNGDTQYF. The DNA of the CDR3 is TGTGCCAGCAGCCACCCCCCGAACGGGGATACGCAGTATTTT. The V gene is TRBV7-9, the J gene TRBJ2-3; D unresolved. CDR3 length equals 14 residues. Looked up from germline, CDR1 is SEHNR and CDR2 is FQNEAQ (reference sequence). Trimming left V 5 bases short and J 6 bases short, with 15 bases between.

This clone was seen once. CDR3 DNA sequence: TGTGCCAGCAGCTCCCCCGGGACAGGGTTGGCCGGGGAGCTGTTTTTT. Translation gives CASSSPGTGLAGELFF. V usage is TRBV7-9 and J usage is TRBJ2-2; 9 bases are a match to TRBD1. The CDR3 runs 16 residues. Trimming cost V 4 bases and J 6 bases; bases outside gene matches: 9. From germline, CDR1 is SEHNR and CDR2 FQNEAQ (reference sequence).

In nucleotides, the CDR3 is TGTGCCAGTAGGGGGGCTGGGGCCAACGTCCTGACTTTC. Translation gives CASRGAGANVLTF. The chain combines TRBV19 with TRBJ2-6; D is possibly TRBD1 or TRBD2 (5 bases each). Germline values: CDR1 LNHDA, CDR2 SQIVND (reference sequence). CDR3 size: 13 residues. Trimming pared 6 bases from V and 2 bases from J, leaving 5 bases between.

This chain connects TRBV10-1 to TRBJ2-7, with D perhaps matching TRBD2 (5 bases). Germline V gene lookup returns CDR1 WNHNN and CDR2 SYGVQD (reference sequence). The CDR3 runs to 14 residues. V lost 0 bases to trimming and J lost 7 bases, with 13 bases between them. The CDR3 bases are TGCGCCAGCAGTGAGTCGACGGGGAGTAGGGAGCAGTACTTC. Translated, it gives CASSESTGSREQYF.

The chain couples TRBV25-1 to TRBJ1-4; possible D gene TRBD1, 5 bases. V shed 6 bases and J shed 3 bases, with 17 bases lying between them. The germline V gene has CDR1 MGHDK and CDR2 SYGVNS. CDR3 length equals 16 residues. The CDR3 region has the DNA TGTGCCAGCAGCCGGGACGGGGGGATGTCTAATGAAAAACTGTTTTTT. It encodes CASSRDGGMSNEKLFF.

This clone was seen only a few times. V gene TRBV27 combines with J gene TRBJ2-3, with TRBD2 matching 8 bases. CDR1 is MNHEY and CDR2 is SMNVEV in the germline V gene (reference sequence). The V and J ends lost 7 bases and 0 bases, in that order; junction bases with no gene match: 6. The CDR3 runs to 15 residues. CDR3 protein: CASKEAGVSTDTQYF. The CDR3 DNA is TGTGCCAGCAAAGAAGCGGGGGTGAGCACAGATACGCAGTATTTT.

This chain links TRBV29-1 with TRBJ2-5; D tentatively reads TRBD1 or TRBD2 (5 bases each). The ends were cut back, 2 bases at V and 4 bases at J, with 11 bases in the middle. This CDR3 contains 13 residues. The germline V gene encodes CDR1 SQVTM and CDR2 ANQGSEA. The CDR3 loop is CSVESSGRETQYF. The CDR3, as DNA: TGCAGCGTTGAAAGTTCAGGGAGAGAGACCCAGTACTTC.

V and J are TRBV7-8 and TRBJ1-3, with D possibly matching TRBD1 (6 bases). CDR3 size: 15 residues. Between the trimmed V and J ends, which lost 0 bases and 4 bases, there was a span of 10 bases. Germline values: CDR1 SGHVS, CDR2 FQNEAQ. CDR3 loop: CASSLAGGTGNTIYF. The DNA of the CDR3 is TGTGCCAGCAGCTTAGCGGGTGGGACAGGAAACACCATATATTTT. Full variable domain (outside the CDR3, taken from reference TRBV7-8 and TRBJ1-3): GAGVSQSPRYKVAKRGQDVALRCDPISGHVSLFWYQQALGQGPEFLTYFQNEAQLDKSGLPSDRFFAERPEGSVSTLKIQRTQQEDSAVYLCASSLAGGTGNTIYFGEGSWLTVV.

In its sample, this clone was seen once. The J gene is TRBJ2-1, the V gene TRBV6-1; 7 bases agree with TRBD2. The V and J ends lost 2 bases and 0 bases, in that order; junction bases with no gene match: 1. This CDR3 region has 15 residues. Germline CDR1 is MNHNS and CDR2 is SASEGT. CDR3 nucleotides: TGTGCCAGCAGTGAAACGGGGGGCTCCTACAATGAGCAGTTCTTC. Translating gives CASSETGGSYNEQFF.

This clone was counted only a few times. DNA for the CDR3: TGCGCCAGCCGCAAATCACAATTAGCCAAAAACATTCAGTACTTC. This translates into CASRKSQLAKNIQYF. This sequence joins TRBV10-1 and TRBJ2-4; D not certain. The CDR3 spans 15 residues. Germline V lookup: CDR1 WNHNN, CDR2 SYGVQD (reference sequence). The germline V and J ends were trimmed by 8 bases and 0 bases, with 14 bases remaining between them.

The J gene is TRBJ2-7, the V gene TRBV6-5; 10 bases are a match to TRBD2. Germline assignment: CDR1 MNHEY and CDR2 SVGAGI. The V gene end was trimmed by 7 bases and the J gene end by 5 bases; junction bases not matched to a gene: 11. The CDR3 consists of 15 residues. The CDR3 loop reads CASTGAGLASHEQYF. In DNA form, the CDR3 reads TGTGCCAGCACCGGGGCGGGACTAGCGTCCCACGAGCAGTACTTC.

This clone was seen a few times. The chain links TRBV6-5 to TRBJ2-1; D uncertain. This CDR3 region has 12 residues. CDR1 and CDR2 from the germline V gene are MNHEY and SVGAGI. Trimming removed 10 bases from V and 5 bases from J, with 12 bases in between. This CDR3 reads CATRTSNNEQFF. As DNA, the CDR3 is TGTGCCACCAGGACCAGCAACAATGAGCAGTTCTTC.

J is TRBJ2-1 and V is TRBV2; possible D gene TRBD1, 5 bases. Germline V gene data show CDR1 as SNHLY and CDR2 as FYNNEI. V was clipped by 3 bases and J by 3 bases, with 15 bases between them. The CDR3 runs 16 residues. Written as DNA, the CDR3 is TGTGCCAGCAGTGATAGCCGACAGAAAATCTACAATGAGCAGTTCTTC. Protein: CASSDSRQKIYNEQFF.

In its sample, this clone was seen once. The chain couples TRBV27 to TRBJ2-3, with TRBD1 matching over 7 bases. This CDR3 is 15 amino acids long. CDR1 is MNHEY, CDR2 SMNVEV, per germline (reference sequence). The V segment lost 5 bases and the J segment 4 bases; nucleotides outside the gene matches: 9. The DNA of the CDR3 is TGTGCCAGCAGTCACCGCAGGGGGAGCGCAGATACGCAGTATTTT. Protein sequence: CASSHRRGSADTQYF.

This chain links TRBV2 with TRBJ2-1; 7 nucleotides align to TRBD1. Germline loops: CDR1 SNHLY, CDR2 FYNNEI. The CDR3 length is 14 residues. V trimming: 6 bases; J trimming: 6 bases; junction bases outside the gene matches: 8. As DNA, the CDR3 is TGTGCCAGCAGAGGAGACAGGGCCTCCAATGAGCAGTTCTTC. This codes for CASRGDRASNEQFF.

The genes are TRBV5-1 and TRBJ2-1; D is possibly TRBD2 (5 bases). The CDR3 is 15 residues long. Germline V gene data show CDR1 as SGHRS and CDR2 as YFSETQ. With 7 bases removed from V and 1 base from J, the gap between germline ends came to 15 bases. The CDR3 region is CASSRTDPSYNEQFF. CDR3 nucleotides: TGCGCCAGCTCCCGGACTGACCCTTCCTACAATGAGCAGTTCTTC. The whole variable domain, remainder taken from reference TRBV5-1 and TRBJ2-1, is KAGVTQTPRYLIKTRGQQVTLSCSPISGHRSVSWYQQTPGQGLQFLFEYFSETQRNKGNFPGRFSGRQFSNSRSEMNVSTLELGDSALYLCASSRTDPSYNEQFFGPGTRLTVL.

The CDR3 DNA is TGCAGCGTTGAACTATGGGATCCATCTCACCGGGACAGGGTGCACTATGGCTACACCTTC. Protein: CSVELWDPSHRDRVHYGYTF. This rearrangement joins TRBV29-1 to TRBJ1-2; TRBD1 aligns across 9 bases. V was clipped by 2 bases and J by 3 bases; unmatched bases: 22. The CDR3 is 20 amino acids. Germline V gene sequence: CDR1 SQVTM, CDR2 ANQGSEA. Full variable domain (remainder filled in from reference TRBV29-1 and TRBJ1-2): SAVISQKPSRDICQRGTSLTIQCQVDSQVTMMFWYRQQPGQSLTLIATANQGSEATYESGFVIDKFPISRPNLTFSTLTVSNMSPEDSSIYLCSVELWDPSHRDRVHYGYTFGSGTRLTVV.

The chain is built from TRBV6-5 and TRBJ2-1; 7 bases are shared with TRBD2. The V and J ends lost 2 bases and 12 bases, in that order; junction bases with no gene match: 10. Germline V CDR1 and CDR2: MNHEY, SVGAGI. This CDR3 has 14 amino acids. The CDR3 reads CASSYAPSGPPQFF. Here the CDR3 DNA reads TGTGCCAGCAGTTACGCCCCTAGCGGACCTCCGCAGTTCTTC.

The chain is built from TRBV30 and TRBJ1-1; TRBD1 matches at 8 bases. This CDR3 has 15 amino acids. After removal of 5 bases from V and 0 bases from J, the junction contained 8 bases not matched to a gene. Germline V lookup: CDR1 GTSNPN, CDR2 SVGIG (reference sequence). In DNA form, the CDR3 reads TGTGCCTGGCGGACAGGGATAACTTTGAACACTGAAGCTTTCTTT. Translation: CAWRTGITLNTEAFF.